The 21 T cell receptor beta chains below were found in one sample sequenced in a study of blood T cells in healthy people across ages. A second PCR, run for 7 to 11 cycles, used a sample-barcoded 5' primer plus a J-beta primer mix. Using its own MiXCR run on the 5' RACE reads, TCRdb lists one record per CDR3 protein. The table has roughly 2 million distinct CDR3 sequences, roughly 49% seen once; the top ten hold around 2.1%. What was sequenced was blood. These receptor sequences come from a woman in her thirties or forties in good health.

V usage is TRBV20-1 and J usage is TRBJ2-6; no reliable D call. The CDR3 totals 15 residues. Germline V CDR1 and CDR2: DFQATT, SNEGSKA (reference sequence). V was clipped by 0 bases and J by 1 base, with 7 bases between them. The CDR3 loop is CSARDQESGANVLTF. CDR3 nucleotide sequence: TGCAGTGCTAGAGATCAGGAATCTGGGGCCAACGTCCTGACTTTC.

The V and J genes are TRBV5-1 and TRBJ2-4; D remains ambiguous. Matching the DNA end better, TRBJ2-7 makes the J call doubtful. CDR1 is SGHRS and CDR2 is YFSETQ in the germline V gene. The CDR3 covers 14 residues. The CDR3 bases are TGCGCCAGCAGCTTGGCCATTAATGGGTACGAGCAGTACTTC. Residues: CASSLAINGYEQYF.

The J gene is TRBJ2-7, the V gene TRBV7-9; TRBD1 aligns across 12 bases. The germline V gene encodes CDR1 SEHNR and CDR2 FQNEAQ (reference sequence). V shed 8 bases and J 4 bases; nucleotides not matched to a gene: 9. The CDR3 sequence is 15 residues long. CDR3 bases: TGTGCCAGCTTCTCGGGGACAGGGGGCCCATACGAGCAGTACTTC. It translates to CASFSGTGGPYEQYF.

This chain links TRBV20-1 with TRBJ1-2, with a weak D call TRBD1 (6 bases). Germline V CDR1 and CDR2: DFQATT, SNEGSKA (reference sequence). Trimming cost V 0 bases and J 8 bases, with 16 bases left between them. The CDR3 contains 14 residues. CDR3 sequence reads: CSAREGTHGGGYTF. CDR3 in DNA: TGCAGTGCTAGAGAAGGGACACACGGTGGGGGCTACACCTTC.

This clonotype has ten or more counts. V and J are TRBV7-2 and TRBJ2-3, with D uncertain. Germline assignment: CDR1 SGHTA and CDR2 FQGNSA. The V end was cut by 2 bases, the J end by 4 bases, with 1 base between. The CDR3 has 11 amino acids. CDR3 in DNA: TGTGCCAGCAGCTTATCAGATACGCAGTATTTT. It yields the protein CASSLSDTQYF.

This clonotype was picked up a small number of times. The rearrangement uses TRBV6-5 and TRBJ1-6, with D possibly TRBD1 on 6 matching bases. The CDR3 is 19 amino acids. Germline V gene data show CDR1 as MNHEY and CDR2 as SVGAGI. With 2 bases removed from V and 0 bases from J, the gap between germline ends came to 17 bases. The CDR3 sequence: CASSYGTSPSSSYNSPLHF. In DNA, the CDR3 is TGTGCCAGCAGTTACGGGACATCTCCTTCGAGCTCCTATAATTCACCCCTCCACTTT.

This chain connects TRBV28 to TRBJ2-3; the D is unclear. Germline CDR1 and CDR2: MDHEN and SYDVKM. CDR3 length: 14 residues. V was pared by 5 bases and J by 2 bases, with 11 bases between. Here the CDR3 reads CASSRQAITDTQYF. The CDR3 region has the DNA TGTGCCAGCAGTCGTCAGGCCATCACAGATACGCAGTATTTT.

The chain couples TRBV15 to TRBJ2-1; D ambiguous. This CDR3 is built from 12 residues. V lost 1 base to trimming and J lost 8 bases, with 6 bases between them. Germline V gene sequence: CDR1 LNHNV, CDR2 YYDKDF (reference sequence). The CDR3 reads CATSRVADEQFF. The CDR3 DNA is TGTGCCACCAGCAGAGTTGCGGATGAGCAGTTCTTC.

In its sample, this clonotype was seen a few times. V gene TRBV7-2 combines with J gene TRBJ1-4; D not resolved. This CDR3 spans 12 amino acids. Germline values: CDR1 SGHTA, CDR2 FQGNSA. Trimming removed 5 bases from V and 10 bases from J, with 11 bases in between. The CDR3 nucleotides are TGTGCCAGCAGCCCCGGGAAGGGAAAACTGTTTTTT. Translation: CASSPGKGKLFF.

The chain is built from TRBV6-1 and TRBJ1-4; maybe TRBD1 (5 bases). V gave up 3 bases and J gave up 3 bases, with 14 bases separating them. This CDR3 region has 16 residues. Germline values: CDR1 MNHNS, CDR2 SASEGT. The CDR3 DNA follows: TGTGCCAGCAGTGATCACGCAGGGTTTCCTAATGAAAAACTGTTTTTT. Translating gives CASSDHAGFPNEKLFF.

This clonotype came up once. This chain connects TRBV11-2 to TRBJ1-4; TRBD1 matches 7 bases. The CDR3 contains 17 residues. Looked up from germline, CDR1 is SGHAT and CDR2 is FQNNGV. V was clipped by 5 bases and J by 1 base; unmatched bases: 10. The CDR3 nucleotides read TGTGCCAGCAGCCAAACCGGCTGGACAGGAACTAATGAAAAACTGTTTTTT. Its protein product is CASSQTGWTGTNEKLFF.

This clonotype came up once. The gene calls are TRBV20-1 and TRBJ2-3; D might be TRBD1 or TRBD2, each matching 5 bases. The CDR3 has 15 residues. Germline V CDR1 and CDR2: DFQATT, SNEGSKA (reference sequence). V shed 5 bases and J shed 3 bases, with 18 bases lying between them. The DNA for the CDR3 is TGCAGTGCTCCATCCTTCACGGGGCCTACAGATACGCAGTATTTT. This gives the protein CSAPSFTGPTDTQYF.

The chain couples TRBV28 to TRBJ2-5; 7 bases line up with TRBD1. The CDR3 is 13 amino acids. Germline assignment: CDR1 MDHEN and CDR2 SYDVKM. J gave up 5 bases and V 6 bases, and 6 bases lay outside the gene matches. The CDR3 reads CASRTGQYETQYF. CDR3 nucleotide sequence: TGTGCCAGCAGAACGGGACAGTACGAGACCCAGTACTTC. Full variable domain (rest looked up from reference TRBV28 and TRBJ2-5): DVKVTQSSRYLVKRTGEKVFLECVQDMDHENMFWYRQDPGLGLRLIYFSYDVKMKEKGDIPEGYSVSREKKERFSLILESASTNQTSMYLCASRTGQYETQYFGPGTRLLVL.

The chain joins TRBV9 to TRBJ2-1, with 7 bases matching TRBD2. The CDR3 is 13 amino acids. V was pared by 0 bases and J by 13 bases, with 7 bases of the junction left unmatched. CDR1 is SGDLS, CDR2 YYNGEE, per germline. The DNA for the CDR3 is TGTGCCAGCAGCGTAGATCCACTAGCGTTTCAGTTCTTC. This codes for CASSVDPLAFQFF. The full variable domain, rest sourced from reference TRBV9 and TRBJ2-1, is DSGVTQTPKHLITATGQRVTLRCSPRSGDLSVYWYQQSLDQGLQFLIQYYNGEERAKGNILERFSAQQFPDLHSELNLSSLELGDSALYFCASSVDPLAFQFFGPGTRLTVL.

The chain recombines TRBV7-2 with TRBJ2-3, with TRBD2 matching 10 bases. CDR1 is SGHTA, CDR2 FQGNSA, per germline. With V trimmed by 1 base and J by 4 bases, 11 bases remained unmatched. The CDR3 has 18 residues. This CDR3 is CASSLGLLAGAVADTQYF. CDR3 coding DNA: TGTGCCAGCAGCTTAGGGCTTCTAGCGGGGGCCGTCGCAGATACGCAGTATTTT.

J is TRBJ1-2 and V is TRBV29-1, with 8 bases identical to TRBD1. The CDR3 sequence is 12 residues long. The germline gives CDR1 SQVTM, CDR2 ANQGSEA. The ends lost 4 bases at V and 4 bases at J; junction bases unmatched: 2. DNA of the CDR3: TGCAGCGTTGTACAGGGGGTCTATGGCTACACCTTC. It translates to CSVVQGVYGYTF.

This rearrangement joins TRBV7-6 to TRBJ1-5; D uncertain. V lost 0 bases to trimming and J lost 2 bases, with 11 bases between them. This CDR3 spans 16 amino acids. The germline CDR1 and CDR2 sequences are SGHVS and FNYEAQ. This CDR3 is CASSLAGQAGNQPQHF. CDR3 sequence (DNA): TGTGCCAGCAGCTTAGCAGGGCAGGCGGGCAATCAGCCCCAGCATTTT.

The chain uses TRBV9 and TRBJ2-3; a weak D match, TRBD2 (5 bases). The germline CDR1 and CDR2 sequences are SGDLS and YYNGEE. This CDR3 region has 16 residues. Trimming shortened V by 0 bases and J by 0 bases, and 11 bases separated the two germline ends. Here the CDR3 DNA reads TGTGCCAGCAGCGTAGTTGACGGGGTGAGCACAGATACGCAGTATTTT. The encoded protein is CASSVVDGVSTDTQYF.

This clonotype was picked up a small number of times. V is TRBV12-3 or TRBV12-4 and J is TRBJ2-5; 7 positions match TRBD1. Unmatched junction bases numbered 7, after V lost 3 bases and J lost 3 bases. The CDR3 spans 15 residues. CDR3 DNA: TGTGCCAGCAGTTTCAGGGACAGCTTCGAAGAGACCCAGTACTTC. Translated: CASSFRDSFEETQYF.

The J gene is TRBJ2-7, the V gene TRBV29-1; TRBD1 aligns across 10 bases. Germline-derived CDR1 and CDR2 are SQVTM and ANQGSEA. This CDR3 is built from 14 residues. With 6 bases clipped from V and 2 bases from J, the junction kept 7 bases outside the gene matches. CDR3 protein: CSVTKTGGPYEQYF. CDR3 DNA sequence: TGCAGCGTAACCAAGACAGGGGGCCCCTACGAGCAGTACTTC.

This chain connects TRBV7-2 to TRBJ2-6; D may be TRBD1 or TRBD2 (5 bases each). Trimming stripped 1 base from V and 1 base from J, with 17 bases between. CDR1 is SGHTA and CDR2 is FQGNSA in the germline V gene. This CDR3 spans 19 amino acids. The chain's CDR3 is CASSLVGTPKNSGANVLTF. Written as DNA, the CDR3 is TGTGCCAGCAGCTTAGTGGGGACCCCAAAAAATTCTGGGGCCAACGTCCTGACTTTC.